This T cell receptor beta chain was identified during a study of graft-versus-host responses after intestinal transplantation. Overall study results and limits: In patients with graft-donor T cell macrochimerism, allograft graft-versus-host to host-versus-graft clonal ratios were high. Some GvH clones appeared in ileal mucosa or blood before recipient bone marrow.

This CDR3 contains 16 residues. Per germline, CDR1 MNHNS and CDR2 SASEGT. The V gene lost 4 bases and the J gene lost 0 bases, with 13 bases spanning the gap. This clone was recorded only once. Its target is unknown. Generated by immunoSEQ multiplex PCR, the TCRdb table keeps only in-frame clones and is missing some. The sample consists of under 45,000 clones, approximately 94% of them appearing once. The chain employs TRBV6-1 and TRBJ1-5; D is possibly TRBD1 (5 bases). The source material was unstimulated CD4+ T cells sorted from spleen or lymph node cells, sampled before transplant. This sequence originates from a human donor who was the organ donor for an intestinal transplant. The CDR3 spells CASSGGPIYSNQPQHF. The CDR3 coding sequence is TGTGCCAGCAGTGGGGGACCGATCTATAGCAATCAGCCCCAGCATTTT.